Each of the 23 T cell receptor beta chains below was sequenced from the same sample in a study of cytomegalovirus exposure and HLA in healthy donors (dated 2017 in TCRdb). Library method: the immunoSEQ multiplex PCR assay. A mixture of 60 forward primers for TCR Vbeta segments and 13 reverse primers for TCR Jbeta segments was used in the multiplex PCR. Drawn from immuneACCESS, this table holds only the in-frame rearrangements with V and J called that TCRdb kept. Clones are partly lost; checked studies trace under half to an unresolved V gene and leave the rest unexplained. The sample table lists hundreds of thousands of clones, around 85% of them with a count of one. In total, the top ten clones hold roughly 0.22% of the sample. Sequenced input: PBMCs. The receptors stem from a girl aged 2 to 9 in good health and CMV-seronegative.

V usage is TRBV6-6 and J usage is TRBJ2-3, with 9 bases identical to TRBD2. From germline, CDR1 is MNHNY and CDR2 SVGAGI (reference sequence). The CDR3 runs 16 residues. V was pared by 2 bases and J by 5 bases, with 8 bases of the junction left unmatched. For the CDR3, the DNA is TGTGCCAGCAGTTACGGGCGGGGGGGCCGAGAAGATACGCAGTATTTT. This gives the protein CASSYGRGGREDTQYF.

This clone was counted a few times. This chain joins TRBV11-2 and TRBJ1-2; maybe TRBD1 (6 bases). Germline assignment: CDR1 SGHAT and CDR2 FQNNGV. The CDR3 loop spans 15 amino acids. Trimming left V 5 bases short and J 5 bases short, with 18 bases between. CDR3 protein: CASSAAQGRGYGYTF. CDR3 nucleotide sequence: TGTGCCAGCAGCGCTGCCCAGGGGCGCGGGTATGGCTACACCTTC.

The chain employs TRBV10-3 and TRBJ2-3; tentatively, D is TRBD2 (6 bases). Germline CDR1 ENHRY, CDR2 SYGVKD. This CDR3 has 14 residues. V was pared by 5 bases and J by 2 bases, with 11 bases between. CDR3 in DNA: TGTGCCATCAGTCCGGGACTTATCACAGATACGCAGTATTTT. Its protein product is CAISPGLITDTQYF.

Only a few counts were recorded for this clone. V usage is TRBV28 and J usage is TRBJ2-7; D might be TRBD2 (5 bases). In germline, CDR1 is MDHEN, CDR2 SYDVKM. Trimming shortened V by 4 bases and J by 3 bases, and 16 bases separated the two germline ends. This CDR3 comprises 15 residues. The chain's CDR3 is CASSSPSSGFYEQYF. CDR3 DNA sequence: TGTGCCAGCAGTTCCCCGTCTTCGGGGTTCTACGAGCAGTACTTC.

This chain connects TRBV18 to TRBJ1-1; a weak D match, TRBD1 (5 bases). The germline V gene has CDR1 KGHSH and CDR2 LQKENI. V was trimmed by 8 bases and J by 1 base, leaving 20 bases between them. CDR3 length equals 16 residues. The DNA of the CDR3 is TGTGCCAGCAGGCGGAGTACGGGCGGGGGGAACACTGAAGCTTTCTTT. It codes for CASRRSTGGGNTEAFF. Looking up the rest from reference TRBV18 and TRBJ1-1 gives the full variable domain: NAGVMQNPRHLVRRRGQEARLRCSPMKGHSHVYWYRQLPEEGLKFMVYLQKENIIDESGMPKERFSAEFPKEGPSILRIQQVVRGDSAAYFCASRRSTGGGNTEAFFGQGTRLTVV.

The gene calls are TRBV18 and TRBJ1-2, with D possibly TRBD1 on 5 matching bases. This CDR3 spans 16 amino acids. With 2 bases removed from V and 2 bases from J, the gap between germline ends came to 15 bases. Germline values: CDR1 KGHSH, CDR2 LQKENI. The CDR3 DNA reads TGTGCCAGCTCACCAGTAGGTCAGGGTACGAACTATGGCTACACCTTC. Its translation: CASSPVGQGTNYGYTF. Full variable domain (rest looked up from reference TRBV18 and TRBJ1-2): NAGVMQNPRHLVRRRGQEARLRCSPMKGHSHVYWYRQLPEEGLKFMVYLQKENIIDESGMPKERFSAEFPKEGPSILRIQQVVRGDSAAYFCASSPVGQGTNYGYTFGSGTRLTVV.

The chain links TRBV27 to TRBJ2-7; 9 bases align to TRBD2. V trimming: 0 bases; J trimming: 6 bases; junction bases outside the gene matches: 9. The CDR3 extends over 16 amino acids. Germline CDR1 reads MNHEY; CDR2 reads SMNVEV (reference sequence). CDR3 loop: CASSLSEAGTSTEQYF. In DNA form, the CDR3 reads TGTGCCAGCAGTTTATCGGAGGCCGGGACTAGCACCGAGCAGTACTTC.

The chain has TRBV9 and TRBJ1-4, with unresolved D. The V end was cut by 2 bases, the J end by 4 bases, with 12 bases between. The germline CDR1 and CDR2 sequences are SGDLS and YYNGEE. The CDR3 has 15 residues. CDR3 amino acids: CASSVVAGNNEKLFF. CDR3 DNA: TGTGCCAGCAGCGTGGTGGCGGGTAATAATGAAAAACTGTTTTTT.

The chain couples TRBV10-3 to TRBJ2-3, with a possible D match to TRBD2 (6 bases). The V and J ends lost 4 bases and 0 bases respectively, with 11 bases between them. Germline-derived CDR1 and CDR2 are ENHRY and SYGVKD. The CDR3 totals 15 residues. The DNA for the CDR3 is TGTGCCATCAGTGTCGGCGGGACTAGCACAGATACGCAGTATTTT. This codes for CAISVGGTSTDTQYF.

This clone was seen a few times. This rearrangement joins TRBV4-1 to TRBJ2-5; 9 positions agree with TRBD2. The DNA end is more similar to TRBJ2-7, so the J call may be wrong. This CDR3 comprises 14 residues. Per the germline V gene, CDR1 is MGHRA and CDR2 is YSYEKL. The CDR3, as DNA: TGCGCCAGCAGCCTAGCGGGAGAAGCCTACGAGCAGTACTTC. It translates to CASSLAGEAYEQYF.

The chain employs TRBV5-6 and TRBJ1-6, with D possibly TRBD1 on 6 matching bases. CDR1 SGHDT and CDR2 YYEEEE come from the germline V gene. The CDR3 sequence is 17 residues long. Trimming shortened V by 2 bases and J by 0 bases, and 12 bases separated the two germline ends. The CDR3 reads CASSLSQGSSYNSPLHF. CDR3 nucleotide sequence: TGTGCCAGCAGCTTAAGTCAGGGGAGCTCCTATAATTCACCCCTCCACTTT.

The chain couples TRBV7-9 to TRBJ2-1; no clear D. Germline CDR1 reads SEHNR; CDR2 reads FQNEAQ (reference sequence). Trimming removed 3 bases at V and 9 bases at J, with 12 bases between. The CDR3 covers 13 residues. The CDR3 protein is CASSFSGPGEQFF. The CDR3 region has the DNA TGTGCCAGCAGCTTTTCCGGTCCGGGTGAGCAGTTCTTC. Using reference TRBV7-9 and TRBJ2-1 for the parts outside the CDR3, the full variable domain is DTGVSQNPRHKITKRGQNVTFRCDPISEHNRLYWYRQTLGQGPEFLTYFQNEAQLEKSRLLSDRFSAERPKGSFSTLEIQRTEQGDSAMYLCASSFSGPGEQFFGPGTRLTVL.

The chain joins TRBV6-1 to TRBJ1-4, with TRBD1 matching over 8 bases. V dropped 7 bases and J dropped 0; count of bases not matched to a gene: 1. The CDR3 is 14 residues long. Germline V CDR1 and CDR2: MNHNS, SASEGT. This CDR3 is CASTGGSTNEKLFF. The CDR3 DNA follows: TGTGCCAGCACAGGGGGCTCAACTAATGAAAAACTGTTTTTT.

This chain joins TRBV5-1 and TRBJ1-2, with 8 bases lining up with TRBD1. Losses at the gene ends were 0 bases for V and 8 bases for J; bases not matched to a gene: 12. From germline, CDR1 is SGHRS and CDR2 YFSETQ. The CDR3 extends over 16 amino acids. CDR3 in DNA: TGCGCCAGCAGCTTGGTACCCCGTGGGACAGGAGGGGGCTACACCTTC. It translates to CASSLVPRGTGGGYTF.

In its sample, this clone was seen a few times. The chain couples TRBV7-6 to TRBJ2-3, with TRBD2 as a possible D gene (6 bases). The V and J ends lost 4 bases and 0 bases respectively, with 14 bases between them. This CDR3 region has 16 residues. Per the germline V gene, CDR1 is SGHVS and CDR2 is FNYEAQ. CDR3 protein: CASSSLAGPSTDTQYF. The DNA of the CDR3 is TGTGCCAGCAGCTCTCTCGCGGGACCAAGCACAGATACGCAGTATTTT.

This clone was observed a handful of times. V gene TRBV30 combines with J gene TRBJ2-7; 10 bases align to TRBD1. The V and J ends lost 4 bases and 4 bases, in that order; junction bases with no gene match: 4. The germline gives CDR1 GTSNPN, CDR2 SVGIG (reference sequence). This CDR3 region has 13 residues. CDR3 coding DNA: TGTGCCTGGAACCGGGACAGGGGTTACGAGCAGTACTTC. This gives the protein CAWNRDRGYEQYF.

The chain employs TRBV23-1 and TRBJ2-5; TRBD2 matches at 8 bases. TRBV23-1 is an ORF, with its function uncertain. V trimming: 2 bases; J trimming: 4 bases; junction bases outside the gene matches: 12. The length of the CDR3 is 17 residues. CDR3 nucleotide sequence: TGCGCCAGCAGTCAAGAGAGGGAGCGGGGGTTTAGAGAGACCCAGTACTTC. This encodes CASSQERERGFRETQYF.

CDR3 DNA: TGCGCCAGCACCCTGGGGACTAGCGGGAGCGGTGAGCAGTTCTTC. The encoded protein is CASTLGTSGSGEQFF. This sequence joins TRBV5-1 and TRBJ2-1; TRBD2 matches at 14 bases. The CDR3 loop spans 15 amino acids. J was trimmed by 9 bases and V by 6 bases; bases with no gene match: 8. Germline values: CDR1 SGHRS, CDR2 YFSETQ.

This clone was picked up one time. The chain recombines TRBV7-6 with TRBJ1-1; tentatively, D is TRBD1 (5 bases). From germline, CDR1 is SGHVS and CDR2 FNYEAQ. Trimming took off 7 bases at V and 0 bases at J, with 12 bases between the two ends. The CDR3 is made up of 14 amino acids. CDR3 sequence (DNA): TGTGCCAGCACCCTGACAGTTTTGAACACTGAAGCTTTCTTT. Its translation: CASTLTVLNTEAFF.

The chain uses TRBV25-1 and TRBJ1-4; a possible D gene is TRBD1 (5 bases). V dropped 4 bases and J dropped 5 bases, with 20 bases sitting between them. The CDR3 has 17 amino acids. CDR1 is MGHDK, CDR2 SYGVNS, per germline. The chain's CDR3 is CASSGGTRVGPNEKLFF. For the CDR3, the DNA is TGTGCCAGCAGTGGGGGCACTCGGGTGGGTCCCAATGAAAAACTGTTTTTT.

Here the CDR3 DNA reads TGTGCCAGCAGTTCGAGCCAAGGGGGCTACCTCACTGAAGCTTTCTTT. This translates into CASSSSQGGYLTEAFF. V usage is TRBV6-6 and J usage is TRBJ1-1; the match to TRBD1 covers 7 bases. CDR3 size: 16 residues. Germline CDR1 MNHNY, CDR2 SVGAGI (reference sequence). J lost 4 bases, V lost 4 bases, and 12 bases had no gene match.

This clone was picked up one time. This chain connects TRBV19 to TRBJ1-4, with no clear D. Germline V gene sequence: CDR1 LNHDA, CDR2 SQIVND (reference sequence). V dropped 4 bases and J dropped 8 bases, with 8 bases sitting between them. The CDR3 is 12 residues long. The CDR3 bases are TGTGCCAGTAGTAGAGCGGGGGAAAAACTGTTTTTT. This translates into CASSRAGEKLFF.

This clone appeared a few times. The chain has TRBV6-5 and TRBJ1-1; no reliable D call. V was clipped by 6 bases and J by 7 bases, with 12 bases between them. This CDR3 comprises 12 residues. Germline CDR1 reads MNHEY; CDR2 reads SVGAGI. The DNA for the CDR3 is TGTGCCAGCAGCTCCGACTCGGTTGAAGCTTTCTTT. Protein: CASSSDSVEAFF.